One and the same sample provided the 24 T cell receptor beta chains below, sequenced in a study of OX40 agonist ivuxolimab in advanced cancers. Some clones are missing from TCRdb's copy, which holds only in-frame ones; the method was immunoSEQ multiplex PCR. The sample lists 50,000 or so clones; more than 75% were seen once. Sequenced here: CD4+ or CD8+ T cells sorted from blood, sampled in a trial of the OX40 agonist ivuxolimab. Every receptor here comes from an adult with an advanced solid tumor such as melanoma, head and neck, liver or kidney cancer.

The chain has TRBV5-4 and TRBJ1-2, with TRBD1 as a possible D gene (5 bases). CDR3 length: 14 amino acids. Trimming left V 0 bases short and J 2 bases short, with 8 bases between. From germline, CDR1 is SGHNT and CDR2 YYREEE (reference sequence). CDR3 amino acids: CASSLDGTNYGYTF. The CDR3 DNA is TGTGCCAGCAGCTTGGACGGGACCAACTATGGCTACACCTTC.

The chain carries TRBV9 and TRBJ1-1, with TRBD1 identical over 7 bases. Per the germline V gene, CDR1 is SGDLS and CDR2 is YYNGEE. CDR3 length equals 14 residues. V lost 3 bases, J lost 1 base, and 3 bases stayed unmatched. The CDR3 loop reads CASSADRENTEAFF. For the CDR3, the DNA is TGTGCCAGCAGCGCTGACAGGGAGAACACTGAAGCTTTCTTT.

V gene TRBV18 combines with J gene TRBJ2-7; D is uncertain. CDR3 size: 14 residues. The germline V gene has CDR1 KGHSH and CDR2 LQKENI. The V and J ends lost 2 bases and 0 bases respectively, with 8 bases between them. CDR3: CASSPMESSYEQYF. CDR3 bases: TGTGCCAGCTCACCAATGGAAAGCTCCTACGAGCAGTACTTC.

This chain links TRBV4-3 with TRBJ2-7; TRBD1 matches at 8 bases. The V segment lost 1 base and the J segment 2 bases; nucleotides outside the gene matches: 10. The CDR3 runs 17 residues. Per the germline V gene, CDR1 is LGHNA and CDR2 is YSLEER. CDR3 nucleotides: TGCGCCAGCAGCCAAGCTGCGGGGACAGGTATTACCTACGAGCAGTACTTC. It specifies CASSQAAGTGITYEQYF.

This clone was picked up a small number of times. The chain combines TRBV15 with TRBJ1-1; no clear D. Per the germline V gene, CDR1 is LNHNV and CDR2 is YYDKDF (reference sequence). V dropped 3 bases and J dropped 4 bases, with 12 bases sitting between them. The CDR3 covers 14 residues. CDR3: CATSSGEGRTEAFF. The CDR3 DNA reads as TGTGCCACCAGCAGTGGGGAAGGCCGCACTGAAGCTTTCTTT.

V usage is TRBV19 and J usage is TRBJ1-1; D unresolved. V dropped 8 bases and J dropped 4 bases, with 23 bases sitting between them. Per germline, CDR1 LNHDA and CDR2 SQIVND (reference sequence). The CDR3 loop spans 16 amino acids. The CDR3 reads CASCDLGAPLSTEAFF. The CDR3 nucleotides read TGTGCCAGTTGCGATCTTGGAGCCCCTTTGAGCACTGAAGCTTTCTTT.

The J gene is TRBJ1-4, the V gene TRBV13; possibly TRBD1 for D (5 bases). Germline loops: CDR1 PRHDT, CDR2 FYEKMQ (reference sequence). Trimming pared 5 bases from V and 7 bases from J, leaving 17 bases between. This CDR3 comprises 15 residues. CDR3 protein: CASSPDGTRPEKLFF. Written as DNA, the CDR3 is TGTGCCAGCAGCCCCGACGGGACCCGCCCTGAAAAACTGTTTTTT.

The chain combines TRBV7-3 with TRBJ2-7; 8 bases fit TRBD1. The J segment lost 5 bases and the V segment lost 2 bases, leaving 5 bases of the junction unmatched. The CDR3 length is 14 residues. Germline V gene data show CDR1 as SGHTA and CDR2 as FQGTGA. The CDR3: CASSLARTGNEQYF. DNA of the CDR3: TGTGCCAGCAGCTTAGCAAGGACAGGGAACGAGCAGTACTTC.

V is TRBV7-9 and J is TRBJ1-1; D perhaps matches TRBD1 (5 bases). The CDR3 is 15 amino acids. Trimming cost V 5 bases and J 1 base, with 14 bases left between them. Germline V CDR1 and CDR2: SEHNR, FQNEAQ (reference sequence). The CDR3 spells CASSEGTYSNTEAFF. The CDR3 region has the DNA TGTGCCAGCAGCGAGGGGACTTACTCGAACACTGAAGCTTTCTTT.

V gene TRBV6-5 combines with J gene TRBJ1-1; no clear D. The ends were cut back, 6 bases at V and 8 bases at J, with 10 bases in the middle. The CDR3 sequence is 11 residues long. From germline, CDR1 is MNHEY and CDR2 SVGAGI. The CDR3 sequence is CASRKMGEAFF. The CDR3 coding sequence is TGTGCCAGCAGAAAAATGGGGGAAGCTTTCTTT.

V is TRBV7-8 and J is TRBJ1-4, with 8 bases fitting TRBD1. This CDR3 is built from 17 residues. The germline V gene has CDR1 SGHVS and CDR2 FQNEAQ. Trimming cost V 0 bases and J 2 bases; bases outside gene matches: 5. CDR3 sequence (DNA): TGTGCCAGCAGCTTAGCGTACAGGGGGAAGACTAATGAAAAACTGTTTTTT. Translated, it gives CASSLAYRGKTNEKLFF.

The CDR3 here is CASTNGAPRQPQHF. The CDR3 DNA is TGTGCCAGCACCAACGGGGCACCGCGTCAGCCCCAGCATTTT. The chain couples TRBV28 to TRBJ1-5; possible D gene TRBD1, 5 bases. The V and J ends lost 7 bases and 6 bases respectively, with 16 bases between them. Germline V gene data show CDR1 as MDHEN and CDR2 as SYDVKM. The CDR3 spans 14 residues.

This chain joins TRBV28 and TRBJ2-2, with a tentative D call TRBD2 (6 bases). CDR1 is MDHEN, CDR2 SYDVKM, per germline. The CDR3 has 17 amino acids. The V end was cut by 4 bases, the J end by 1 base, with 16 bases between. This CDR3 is CASSSRTGTRNTGELFF. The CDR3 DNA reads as TGTGCCAGCAGTTCTCGGACCGGGACTCGGAACACCGGGGAGCTGTTTTTT.

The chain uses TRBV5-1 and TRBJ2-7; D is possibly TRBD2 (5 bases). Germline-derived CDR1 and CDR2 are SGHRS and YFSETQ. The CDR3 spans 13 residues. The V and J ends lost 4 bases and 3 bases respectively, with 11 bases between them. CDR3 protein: CASSLGGLYEQYF. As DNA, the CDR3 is TGCGCCAGCAGCCTCGGAGGACTCTACGAGCAGTACTTC.

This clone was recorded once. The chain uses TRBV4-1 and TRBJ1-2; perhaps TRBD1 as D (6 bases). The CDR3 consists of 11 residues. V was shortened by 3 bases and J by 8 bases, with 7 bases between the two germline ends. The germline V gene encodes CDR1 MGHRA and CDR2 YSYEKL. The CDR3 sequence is CASSQGAGYTF. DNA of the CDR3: TGCGCCAGCAGCCAGGGGGCCGGCTACACCTTC.

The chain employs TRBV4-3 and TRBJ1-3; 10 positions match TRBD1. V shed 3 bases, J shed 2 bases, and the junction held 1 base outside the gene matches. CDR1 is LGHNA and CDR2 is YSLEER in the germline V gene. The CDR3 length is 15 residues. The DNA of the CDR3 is TGCGCCAGCAGCCAGGACAGGGGGGCTGGAAACACCATATATTTT. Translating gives CASSQDRGAGNTIYF.

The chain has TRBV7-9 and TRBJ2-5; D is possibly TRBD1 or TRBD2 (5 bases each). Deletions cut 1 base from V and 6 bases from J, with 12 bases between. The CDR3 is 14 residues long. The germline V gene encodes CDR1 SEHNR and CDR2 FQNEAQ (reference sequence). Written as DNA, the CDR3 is TGTGCCAGCAGCTTAGGGTATGGGGGAAAGACCCAGTACTTC. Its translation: CASSLGYGGKTQYF. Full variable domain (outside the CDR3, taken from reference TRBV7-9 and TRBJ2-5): DTGVSQNPRHKITKRGQNVTFRCDPISEHNRLYWYRQTLGQGPEFLTYFQNEAQLEKSRLLSDRFSAERPKGSFSTLEIQRTEQGDSAMYLCASSLGYGGKTQYFGPGTRLLVL.

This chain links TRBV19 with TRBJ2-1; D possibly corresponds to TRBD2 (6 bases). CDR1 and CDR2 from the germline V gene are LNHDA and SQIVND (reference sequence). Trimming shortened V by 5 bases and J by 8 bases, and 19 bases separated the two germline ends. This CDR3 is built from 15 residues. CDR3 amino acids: CASSPWGTPGDEQFF. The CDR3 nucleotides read TGTGCCAGTAGTCCTTGGGGGACTCCCGGGGATGAGCAGTTCTTC.

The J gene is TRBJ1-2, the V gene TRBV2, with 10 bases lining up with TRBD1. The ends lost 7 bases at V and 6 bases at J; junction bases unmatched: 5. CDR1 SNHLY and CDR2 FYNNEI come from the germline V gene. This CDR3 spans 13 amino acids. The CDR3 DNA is TGTGCCAGCACCCCTGGGACAGGGGATGGCTACACCTTC. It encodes CASTPGTGDGYTF.

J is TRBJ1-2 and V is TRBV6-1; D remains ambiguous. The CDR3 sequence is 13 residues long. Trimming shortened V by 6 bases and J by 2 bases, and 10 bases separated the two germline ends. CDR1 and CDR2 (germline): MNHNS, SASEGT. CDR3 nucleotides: TGTGCCAGCAGCTCCGACGGAAACTATGGCTACACCTTC. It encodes CASSSDGNYGYTF.

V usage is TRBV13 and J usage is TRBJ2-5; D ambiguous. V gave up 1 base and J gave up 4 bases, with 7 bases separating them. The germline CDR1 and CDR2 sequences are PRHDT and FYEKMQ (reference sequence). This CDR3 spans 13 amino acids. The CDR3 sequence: CASSLVAPETQYF. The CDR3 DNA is TGTGCCAGCAGCTTAGTGGCACCAGAGACCCAGTACTTC.

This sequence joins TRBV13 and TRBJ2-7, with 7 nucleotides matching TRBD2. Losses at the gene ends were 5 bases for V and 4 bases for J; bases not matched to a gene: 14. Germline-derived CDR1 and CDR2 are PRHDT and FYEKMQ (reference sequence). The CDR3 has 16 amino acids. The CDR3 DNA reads TGTGCCAGCAGCCCTCCCGGTGGGGGGACTACTTACGAGCAGTACTTC. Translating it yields CASSPPGGGTTYEQYF.

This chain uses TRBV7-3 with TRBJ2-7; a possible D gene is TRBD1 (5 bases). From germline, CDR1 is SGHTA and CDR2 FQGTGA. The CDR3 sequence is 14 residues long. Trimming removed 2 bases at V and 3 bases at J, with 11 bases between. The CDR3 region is CASSLSGIGYEQYF. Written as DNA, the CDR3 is TGTGCCAGCAGCTTATCAGGGATTGGCTACGAGCAGTACTTC. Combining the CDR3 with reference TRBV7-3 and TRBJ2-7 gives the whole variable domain GAGVSQTPSNKVTEKGKYVELRCDPISGHTALYWYRQSLGQGPEFLIYFQGTGAADDSGLPNDRFFAVRPEGSVSTLKIQRTERGDSAVYLCASSLSGIGYEQYFGPGTRLTVT.

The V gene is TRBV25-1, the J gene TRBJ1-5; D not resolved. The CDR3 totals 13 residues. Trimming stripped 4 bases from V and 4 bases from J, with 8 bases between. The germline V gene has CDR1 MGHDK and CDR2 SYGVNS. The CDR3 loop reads CASSGGKNQPQHF. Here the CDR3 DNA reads TGTGCCAGCAGTGGGGGAAAAAATCAGCCCCAGCATTTT.